This section outlines one T cell receptor (beta chain) sequence together with its context. Germline V CDR1 and CDR2: MGHRA, YSYEKL. V lost 2 bases, J lost 0 bases, and 12 bases stayed unmatched. CDR3 length equals 19 residues. These data are taken from a study of blood T cell repertoires in COVID-19. Across the whole study: Both acute and convalescent COVID-19 samples were obtained from the United States, Italy and Spain. From T cells, B-cell-depleted T cells, or PBMCs came the material, which was cDNA or gDNA.

Original handling: How many nucleated cells were present was estimated from reference gene primer amplification. Clones were read by immunoSEQ multiplex PCR, and TCRdb kept only the in-frame ones, dropping some. From that table come the V and J calls and clone size; the DNA was used to work out D and trimming. The table includes approximately 300,000 clones, about nine tenths detected once. The chain couples TRBV4-1 to TRBJ1-1; 10 bases are a match to TRBD1. The source material was peripheral blood. The TCR originated in a woman between 45 and 65 years old who had recovered from COVID-19. The CDR3 coding sequence is TGCGCCAGCAGCCAAATGGGGGGACAGGGGTGGGGTCTGAACACTGAAGCTTTCTTT. It codes for CASSQMGGQGWGLNTEAFF.